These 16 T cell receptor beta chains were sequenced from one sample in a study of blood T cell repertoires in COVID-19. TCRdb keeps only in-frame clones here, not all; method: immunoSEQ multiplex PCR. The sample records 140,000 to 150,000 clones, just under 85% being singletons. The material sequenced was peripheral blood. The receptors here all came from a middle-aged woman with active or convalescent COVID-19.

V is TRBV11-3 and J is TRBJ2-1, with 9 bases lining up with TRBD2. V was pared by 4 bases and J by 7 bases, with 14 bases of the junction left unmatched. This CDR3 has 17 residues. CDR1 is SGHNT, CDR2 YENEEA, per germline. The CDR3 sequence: CASSSRRGTSGSNEQFF. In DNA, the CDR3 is TGTGCCAGCAGCTCCCGAAGGGGTACTAGCGGGTCTAATGAGCAGTTCTTC.

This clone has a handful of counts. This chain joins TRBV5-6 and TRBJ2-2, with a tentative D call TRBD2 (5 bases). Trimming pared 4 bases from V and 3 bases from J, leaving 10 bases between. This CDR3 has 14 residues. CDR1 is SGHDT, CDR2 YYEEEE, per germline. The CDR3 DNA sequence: TGTGCCAGCAGCCGGGGATGGGACACCGGGGAGCTGTTTTTT. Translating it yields CASSRGWDTGELFF.

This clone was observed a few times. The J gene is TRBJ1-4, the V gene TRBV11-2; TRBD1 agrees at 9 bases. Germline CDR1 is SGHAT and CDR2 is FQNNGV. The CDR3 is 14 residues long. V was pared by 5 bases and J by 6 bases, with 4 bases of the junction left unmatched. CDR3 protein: CASSQWTGDEKLFF. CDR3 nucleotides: TGTGCCAGCAGCCAGTGGACAGGGGATGAAAAACTGTTTTTT.

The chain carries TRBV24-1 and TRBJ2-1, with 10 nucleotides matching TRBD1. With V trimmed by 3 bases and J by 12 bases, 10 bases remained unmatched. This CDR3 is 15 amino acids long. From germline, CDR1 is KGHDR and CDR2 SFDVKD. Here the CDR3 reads CATSDEPGQGPGQFF. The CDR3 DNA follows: TGTGCCACCAGTGATGAACCGGGACAGGGGCCAGGGCAGTTCTTC.

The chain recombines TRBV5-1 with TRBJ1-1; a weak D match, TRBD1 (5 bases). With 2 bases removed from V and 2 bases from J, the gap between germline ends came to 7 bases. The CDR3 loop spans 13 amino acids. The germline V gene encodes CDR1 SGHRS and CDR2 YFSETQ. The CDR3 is CASSFDRNTEAFF. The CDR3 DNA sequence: TGCGCCAGCAGCTTCGACAGAAACACTGAAGCTTTCTTT.

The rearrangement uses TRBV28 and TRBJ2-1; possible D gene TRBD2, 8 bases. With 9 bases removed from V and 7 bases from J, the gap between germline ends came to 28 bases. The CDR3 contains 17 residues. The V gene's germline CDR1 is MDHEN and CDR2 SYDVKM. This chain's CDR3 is CASQGGFGLAGLNEQFF. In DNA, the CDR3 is TGTGCCAGTCAGGGGGGATTTGGGCTAGCGGGCTTAAATGAGCAGTTCTTC.

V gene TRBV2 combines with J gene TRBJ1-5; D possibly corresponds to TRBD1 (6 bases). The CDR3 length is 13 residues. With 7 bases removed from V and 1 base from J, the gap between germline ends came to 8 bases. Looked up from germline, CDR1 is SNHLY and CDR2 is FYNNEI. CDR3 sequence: CASNGQSNQPQHF. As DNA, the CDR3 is TGTGCCAGCAATGGACAGAGCAATCAGCCCCAGCATTTT.

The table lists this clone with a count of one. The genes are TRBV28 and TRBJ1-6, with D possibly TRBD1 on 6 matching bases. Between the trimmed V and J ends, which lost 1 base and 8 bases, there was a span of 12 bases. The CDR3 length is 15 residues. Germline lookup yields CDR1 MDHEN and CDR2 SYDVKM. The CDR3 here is CASSLSAGAHSPLHF. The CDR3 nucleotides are TGTGCCAGCAGTTTATCAGCGGGGGCGCATTCACCCCTCCACTTT.

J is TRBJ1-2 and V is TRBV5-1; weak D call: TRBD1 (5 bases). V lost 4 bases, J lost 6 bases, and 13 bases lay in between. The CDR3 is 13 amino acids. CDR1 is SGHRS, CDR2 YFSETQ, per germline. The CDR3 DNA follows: TGCGCCAGCAGCGCCTCAGGGAACCATGGCTACACCTTC. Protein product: CASSASGNHGYTF.

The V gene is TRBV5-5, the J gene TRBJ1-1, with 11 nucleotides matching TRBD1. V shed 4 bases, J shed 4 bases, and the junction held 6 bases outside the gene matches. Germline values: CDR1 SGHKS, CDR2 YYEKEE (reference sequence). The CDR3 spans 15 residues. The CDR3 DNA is TGTGCCAGCAGCGATAGGGACAGGGGGATCACTGAAGCTTTCTTT. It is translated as CASSDRDRGITEAFF.

CDR3 sequence (DNA): TGTGCCAGTCGCCCCCAGGGATTTTTGGATCATGGCTACACCTTC. Amino acids: CASRPQGFLDHGYTF. The rearrangement joins TRBV28 to TRBJ1-2, with D perhaps TRBD1 (5 bases). Trimming cost V 9 bases and J 6 bases, with 23 bases left between them. CDR1 and CDR2 from the germline V gene are MDHEN and SYDVKM. The CDR3 sequence is 15 residues long.

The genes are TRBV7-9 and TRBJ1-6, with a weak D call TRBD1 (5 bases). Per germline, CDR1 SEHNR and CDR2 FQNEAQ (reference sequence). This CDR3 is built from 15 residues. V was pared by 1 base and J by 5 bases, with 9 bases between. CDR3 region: CASSLVAGNNSPLHF. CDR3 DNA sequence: TGTGCCAGCAGCTTAGTAGCAGGGAATAATTCACCCCTCCACTTT.

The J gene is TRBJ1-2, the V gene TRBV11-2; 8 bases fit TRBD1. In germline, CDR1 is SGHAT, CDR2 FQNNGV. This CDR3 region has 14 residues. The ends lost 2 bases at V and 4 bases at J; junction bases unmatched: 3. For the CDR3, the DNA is TGTGCCAGCAGCTTAACAGGGGGGTTCTATGGCTACACCTTC. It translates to CASSLTGGFYGYTF.

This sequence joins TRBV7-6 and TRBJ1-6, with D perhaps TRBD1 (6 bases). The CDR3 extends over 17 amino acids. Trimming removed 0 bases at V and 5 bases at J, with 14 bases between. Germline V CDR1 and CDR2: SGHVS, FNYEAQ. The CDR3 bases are TGTGCCAGCAGCTTAGCGGAGGAGGCAGGGGATAATTCACCCCTCCACTTT. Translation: CASSLAEEAGDNSPLHF. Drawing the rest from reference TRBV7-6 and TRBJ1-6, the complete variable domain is GAGVSQSPRYKVTKRGQDVALRCDPISGHVSLYWYRQALGQGPEFLTYFNYEAQQDKSGLPNDRFSAERPEGSISTLTIQRTEQRDSAMYRCASSLAEEAGDNSPLHFGNGTRLTVT.

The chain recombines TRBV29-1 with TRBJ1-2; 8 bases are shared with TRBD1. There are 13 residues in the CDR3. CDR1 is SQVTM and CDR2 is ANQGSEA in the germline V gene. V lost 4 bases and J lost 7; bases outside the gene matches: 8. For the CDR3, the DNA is TGCAGCGTTGCGATAACAGGGGGAGGTGGCTACACCTTC. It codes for CSVAITGGGGYTF.

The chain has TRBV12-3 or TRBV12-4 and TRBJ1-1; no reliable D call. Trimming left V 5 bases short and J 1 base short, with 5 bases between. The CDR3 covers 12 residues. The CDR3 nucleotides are TGTGCCAGCAGTCGACAGAACACTGAAGCTTTCTTT. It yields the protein CASSRQNTEAFF.